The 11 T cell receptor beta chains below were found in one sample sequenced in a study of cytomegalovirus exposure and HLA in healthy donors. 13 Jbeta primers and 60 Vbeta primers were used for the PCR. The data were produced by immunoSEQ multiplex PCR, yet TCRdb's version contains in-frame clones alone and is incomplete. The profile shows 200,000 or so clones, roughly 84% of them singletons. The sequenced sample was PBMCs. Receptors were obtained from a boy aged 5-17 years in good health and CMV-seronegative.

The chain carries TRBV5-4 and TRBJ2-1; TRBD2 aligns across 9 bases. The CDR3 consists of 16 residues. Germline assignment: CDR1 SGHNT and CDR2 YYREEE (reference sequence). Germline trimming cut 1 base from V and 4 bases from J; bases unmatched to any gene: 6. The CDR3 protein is CASSLLGREGYNEQFF. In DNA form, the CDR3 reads TGTGCCAGCAGCTTGTTAGGGCGGGAGGGTTACAATGAGCAGTTCTTC.

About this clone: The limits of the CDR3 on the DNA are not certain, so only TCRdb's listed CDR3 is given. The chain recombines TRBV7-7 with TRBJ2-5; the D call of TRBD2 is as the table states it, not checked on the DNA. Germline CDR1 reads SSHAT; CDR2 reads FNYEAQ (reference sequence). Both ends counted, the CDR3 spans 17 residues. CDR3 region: CASPGLAYQCIQETQYF.

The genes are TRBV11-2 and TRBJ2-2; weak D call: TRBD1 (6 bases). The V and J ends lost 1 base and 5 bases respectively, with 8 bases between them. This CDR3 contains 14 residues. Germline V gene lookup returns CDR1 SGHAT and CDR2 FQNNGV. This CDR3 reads CASSLGQGTGELFF. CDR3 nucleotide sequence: TGTGCCAGCAGCTTAGGGCAGGGGACCGGGGAGCTGTTTTTT.

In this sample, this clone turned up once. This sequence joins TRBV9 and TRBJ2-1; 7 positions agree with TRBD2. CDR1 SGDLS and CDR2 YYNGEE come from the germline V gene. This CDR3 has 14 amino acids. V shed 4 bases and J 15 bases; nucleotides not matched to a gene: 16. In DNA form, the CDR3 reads TGTGCCAGCAGCCCTAGCGGTAGTTGGTCCTTTCGGTTCTTC. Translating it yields CASSPSGSWSFRFF.

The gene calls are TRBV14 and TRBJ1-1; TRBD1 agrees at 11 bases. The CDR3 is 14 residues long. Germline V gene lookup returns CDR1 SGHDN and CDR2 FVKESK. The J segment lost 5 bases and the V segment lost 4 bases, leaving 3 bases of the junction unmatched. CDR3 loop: CASSRGQGATEAFF. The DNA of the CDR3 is TGTGCCAGCAGCCGTGGACAGGGGGCAACTGAAGCTTTCTTT.

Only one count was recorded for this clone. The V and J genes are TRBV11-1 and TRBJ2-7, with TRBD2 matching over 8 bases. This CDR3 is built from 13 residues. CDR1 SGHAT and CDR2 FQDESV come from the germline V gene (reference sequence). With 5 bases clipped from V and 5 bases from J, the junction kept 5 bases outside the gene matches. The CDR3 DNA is TGTGCCAGCAGCCCGGGACTAGTCCACGAGCAGTACTTC. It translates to CASSPGLVHEQYF. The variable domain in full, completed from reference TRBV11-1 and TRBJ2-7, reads EAEVAQSPRYKITEKSQAVAFWCDPISGHATLYWYRQILGQGPELLVQFQDESVVDDSQLPKDRFSAERLKGVDSTLKIQPAELGDSAMYLCASSPGLVHEQYFGPGTRLTVT.

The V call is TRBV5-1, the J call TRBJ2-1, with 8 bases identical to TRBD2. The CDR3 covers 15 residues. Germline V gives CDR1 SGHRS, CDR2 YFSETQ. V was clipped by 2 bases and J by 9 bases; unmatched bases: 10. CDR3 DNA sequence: TGCGCCAGCAGCTTACAAGGGACTAGTTTCAGTGAGCAGTTCTTC. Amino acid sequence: CASSLQGTSFSEQFF.

The CDR3 region has the DNA TGTGCCAGCAGTTTGGTAGCAAATCAGCCCCAGCATTTT. Amino acids: CASSLVANQPQHF. The rearrangement joins TRBV6-6 to TRBJ1-5; D is unclear. This CDR3 is built from 13 residues. Trimming took off 4 bases at V and 4 bases at J, with 8 bases between the two ends. Per germline, CDR1 MNHNY and CDR2 SVGAGI (reference sequence).

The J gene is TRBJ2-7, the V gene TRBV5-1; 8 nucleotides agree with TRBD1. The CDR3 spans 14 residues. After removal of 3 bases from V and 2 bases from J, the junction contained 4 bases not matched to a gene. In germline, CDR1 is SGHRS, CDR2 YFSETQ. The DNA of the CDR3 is TGCGCCAGCAGCTCCCGGACAGGGACCTACGAGCAGTACTTC. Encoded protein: CASSSRTGTYEQYF.

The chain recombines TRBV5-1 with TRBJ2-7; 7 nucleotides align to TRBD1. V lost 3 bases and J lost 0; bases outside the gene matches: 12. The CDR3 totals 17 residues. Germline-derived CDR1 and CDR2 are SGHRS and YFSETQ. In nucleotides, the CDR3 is TGCGCCAGCAGCTACTCGAGACAGGGAAAGAGCTCCTACGAGCAGTACTTC. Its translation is CASSYSRQGKSSYEQYF. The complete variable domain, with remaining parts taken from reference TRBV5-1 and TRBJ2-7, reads KAGVTQTPRYLIKTRGQQVTLSCSPISGHRSVSWYQQTPGQGLQFLFEYFSETQRNKGNFPGRFSGRQFSNSRSEMNVSTLELGDSALYLCASSYSRQGKSSYEQYFGPGTRLTVT.

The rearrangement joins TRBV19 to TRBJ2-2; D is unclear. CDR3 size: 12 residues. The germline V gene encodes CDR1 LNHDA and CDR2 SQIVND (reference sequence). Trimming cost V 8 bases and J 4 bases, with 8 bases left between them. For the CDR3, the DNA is TGTGCCAGTCTTGTCGGCACCGGGGAGCTGTTTTTT. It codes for CASLVGTGELFF.